This T cell receptor beta chain was recovered during a study of CD8 T cells in ankylosing spondylitis. Whole-study findings and limits: A TCR beta motif of roughly 8 highly homologous variants seemed to mark ankylosing spondylitis blood. Some motif variants had been reported before (in reactive arthritis synovial fluid and blood).

Quantitative molecular-barcoded 5'-RACE generated the TCR beta libraries. TCRdb reprocessed the 5' RACE reads via MiXCR and lists one record per CDR3 protein. The sample shows 750,000 to 850,000 distinct CDR3 sequences, around 11% of them seen only once. Trimming pared 5 bases from V and 0 bases from J, leaving 10 bases between. The CDR3 consists of 13 residues. The V gene's germline CDR1 is DFQATT and CDR2 SNEGSKA (reference sequence). In this sample, this clonotype turned up many times. The antigen is not known. The TCR comes from a male donor with ankylosing spondylitis. The rearrangement uses TRBV20-1 and TRBJ1-1; the D is unclear. The sample was blood, either unsorted or a sorted T cell fraction (not recorded which). The DNA of the CDR3 is TGCAGTGCTTCTCGCGTCATGAACACTGAAGCTTTCTTT. Protein: CSASRVMNTEAFF.